The text below deals with one TCR beta chain. Its target antigen remains unknown. Base qualities are missing; no much larger clone stands one base away. TCRbeta CDR3 regions were amplified from genomic DNA using the immunoSEQ Assay, a bias-controlled multiplex PCR. Under the source paper's analysis protocol: The number of nucleated cells in each sample was estimated from the amplification of reference gene primers within the assay. To quantify the absolute abundance of each unique TCRbeta CDR3 rearrangement, sequence reads were collapsed and filtered. For each sample, productive Simpson clonality was calculated as the square root of Simpson's diversity index over productive rearrangements. Entries here come from immuneACCESS through TCRdb and include only in-frame sequences with V and J called. Some clones fail to appear in such tables; in the studies checked, an unresolved V gene covers under half of the shortfall, and the cause of the remainder is unknown. V, J and clone size reflect that table, while D and trimming were determined from the DNA. The sample contains under 300,000 clones, 70% to 85% of them found a single time. Roughly 1.4% of the sample is taken by the ten largest.

This record belongs to a study of blood T cell repertoires in COVID-19 (dated by TCRdb to the early 2020s). Regarding the study in general: Collaborator samples came from the United States, Italy and Spain and covered acute and convalescent phases of COVID-19. The prospective study material was composed of cDNA or gDNA derived from T cells, B-cell-depleted T cells, or PBMCs. Subjects who had been exposed to COVID-19, were actively infected with it, or had recovered from it provided the deeply sampled blood TCRbeta repertoires that made up the dataset. The repertoires were released in a freely available public database intended as a resource for research on the immune response to SARS-CoV-2. The samples were drawn from two sources: the first 160 participants of the ongoing ImmuneRACE study, and 1,000 to 1,500 subjects contributed by 6 global collaborators. A de-identified subject ID, COVID-19 status, age in years and sex were almost always included in the sample metadata. Where HLA class I and class II types were available, the types were taken from metadata supplied by the sample provider, not from assay-based typing. General conclusions and limits of the study: The quantity of clinical and demographic metadata differed by source and by participant and was supplied without curation.

Samples from volunteer blood donors who had recovered from COVID-19 were contributed by a second Seattle source. Collaborating institutions collected whole blood in K2EDTA tubes following their own protocols. For TCRbeta analysis, collaborators shipped samples in one of three forms: frozen whole blood, isolated PBMCs, or DNA extracted from either of those sample types. This receptor was taken from a woman in her thirties or forties who had recovered from COVID-19. Sequences were obtained from peripheral blood.

The CDR3 protein is CAWIQPSQGMNTEAFF. The nucleotide sequence reads as follows: TGTGCCTGGATTCAGCCAAGTCAGGGCATGAACACTGAAGCTTTCTTT. The chain is encoded by TRBV30 joined to TRBJ1-1; a tentative D call is TRBD1 (5 bases match). Reading the germline V gene (reference sequence) gives CDR1 GTSNPN and CDR2 SVGIG. V is cut by 4 bases and J by 0 bases, and the space between the germline ends is 18 bases. The CDR3 starts with the cysteine, ends with the phenylalanine, and has 16 residues. Only the CDR3 portion is preserved as DNA: 48 bases, with reading frame beginning at the first base.